This TCR beta chain stems from a study of T cell responses to AZD1222 COVID-19 vaccine. Findings of the study overall: None of the repertoires were sampled until the peak T cell response had passed. Unmutated variant regions reportedly attract nearly half of all spike-specific TCRs.

Sequenced by immunoSEQ multiplex PCR; TCRdb stores in-frame clones only, minus some. This sample yields approximately 150,000 clones, of which about nine tenths are seen a single time; 1.5% to 2% belongs to the top ten. Germline-derived CDR1 and CDR2 are MNHNS and SASEGT. This CDR3 has 14 amino acids. Deletions cut 0 bases from V and 3 bases from J, with 8 bases between. As concerns this clone: Its antigen is unknown.

The rearrangement joins TRBV6-1 to TRBJ1-1; D call uncertain. The TCR comes from an adult who received the AZD1222 COVID-19 vaccine. The source was peripheral blood, collected 28 days after the second AZD1222 dose. CDR3 DNA: TGTGCCAGCAGTGAAGCCGGACGGTACACTGAAGCTTTCTTT. It is translated as CASSEAGRYTEAFF.